This TCR beta chain was observed in a study of control samples from healthy donors and cancer patients. CDR1 and CDR2 (germline): MGHDK, SYGVNS. The CDR3 is made up of 13 amino acids. With V trimmed by 5 bases and J by 9 bases, 7 bases remained unmatched. Clones were sequenced by immunoSEQ multiplex PCR, and TCRdb holds only the in-frame ones, with some missing. Of around 200,000 clones in the sample, around 92% were seen once. The sequenced sample consisted of blood. This chain connects TRBV25-1 to TRBJ2-1, with 7 bases lining up with TRBD2. The receptor was derived from a woman in her twenties or thirties in good health. The CDR3 bases are TGTGCCAGCAGTTGGGGGAGGGCTTTTGAGCAGTTCTTC. It is translated as CASSWGRAFEQFF.